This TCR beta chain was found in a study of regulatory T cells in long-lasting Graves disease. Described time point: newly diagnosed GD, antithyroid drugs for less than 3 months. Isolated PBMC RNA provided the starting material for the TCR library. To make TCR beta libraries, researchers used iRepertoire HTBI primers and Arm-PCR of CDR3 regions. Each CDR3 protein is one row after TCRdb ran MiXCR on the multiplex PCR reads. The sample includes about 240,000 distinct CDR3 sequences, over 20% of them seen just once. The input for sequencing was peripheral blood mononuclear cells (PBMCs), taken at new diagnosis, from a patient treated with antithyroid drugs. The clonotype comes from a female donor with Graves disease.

CDR3 protein: CASSEDGGAGTDTQYF. CDR3 in DNA: TGTGCCAGCAGTGAAGATGGAGGGGCGGGCACAGATACGCAGTATTTT. This chain links TRBV2 with TRBJ2-3, with D tentatively TRBD2 (6 bases). The CDR3 runs 16 residues. In germline, CDR1 is SNHLY, CDR2 FYNNEI. The ends were cut back, 1 base at V and 1 base at J, with 12 bases in the middle.